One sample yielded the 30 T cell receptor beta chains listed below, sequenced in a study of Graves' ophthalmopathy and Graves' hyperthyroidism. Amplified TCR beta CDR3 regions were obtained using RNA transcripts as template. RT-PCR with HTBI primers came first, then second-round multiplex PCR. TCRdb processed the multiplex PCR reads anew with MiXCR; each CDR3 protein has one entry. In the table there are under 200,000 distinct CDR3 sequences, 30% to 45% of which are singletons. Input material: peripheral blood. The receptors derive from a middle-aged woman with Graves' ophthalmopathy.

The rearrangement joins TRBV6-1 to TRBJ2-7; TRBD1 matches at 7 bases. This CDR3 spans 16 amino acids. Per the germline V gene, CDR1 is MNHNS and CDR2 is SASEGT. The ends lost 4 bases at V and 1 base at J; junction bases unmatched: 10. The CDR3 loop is CASSAGDRVASYEQYF. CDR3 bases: TGTGCCAGCAGTGCTGGTGACAGGGTGGCTTCCTACGAGCAGTACTTC.

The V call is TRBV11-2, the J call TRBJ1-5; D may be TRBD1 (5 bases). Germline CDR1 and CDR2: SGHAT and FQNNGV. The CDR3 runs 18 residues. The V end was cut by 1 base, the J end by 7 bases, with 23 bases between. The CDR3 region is CASSLVPIGGEQGQPQHF. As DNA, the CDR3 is TGTGCCAGCAGCTTAGTCCCTATTGGGGGGGAACAAGGGCAGCCCCAGCATTTT.

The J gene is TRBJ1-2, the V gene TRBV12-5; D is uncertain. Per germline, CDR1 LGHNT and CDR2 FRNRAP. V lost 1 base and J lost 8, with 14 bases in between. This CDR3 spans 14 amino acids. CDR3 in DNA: TGTGCTAGTGGTTTGGGCCGTCCGGGTTGGGGCTACACCTTC. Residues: CASGLGRPGWGYTF.

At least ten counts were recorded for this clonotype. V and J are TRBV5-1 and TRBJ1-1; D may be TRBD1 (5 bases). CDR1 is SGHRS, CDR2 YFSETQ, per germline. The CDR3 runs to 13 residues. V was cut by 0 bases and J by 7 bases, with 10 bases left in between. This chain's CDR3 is CASSLDRGNEAFF. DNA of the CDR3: TGCGCCAGCAGCTTGGATCGGGGCAATGAAGCTTTCTTT.

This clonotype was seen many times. The CDR3 is CASSHIRDRVNEQYF. DNA for the CDR3: TGTGCCAGCAGCCATATCCGGGACAGGGTGAACGAGCAGTACTTC. The chain uses TRBV27 and TRBJ2-7; 9 bases match TRBD1. Germline V gene data show CDR1 as MNHEY and CDR2 as SMNVEV (reference sequence). This CDR3 has 15 amino acids. The V and J ends lost 6 bases and 5 bases, in that order; junction bases with no gene match: 11.

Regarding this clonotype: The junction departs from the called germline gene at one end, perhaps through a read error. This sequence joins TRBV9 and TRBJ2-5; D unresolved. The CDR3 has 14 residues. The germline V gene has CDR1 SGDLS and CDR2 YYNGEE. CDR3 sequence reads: CASSVVGTQGTQYF. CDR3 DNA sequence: TGTGCCAGCAGCGTAGTAGGAACCCAAGGGACCCAGTACTTC.

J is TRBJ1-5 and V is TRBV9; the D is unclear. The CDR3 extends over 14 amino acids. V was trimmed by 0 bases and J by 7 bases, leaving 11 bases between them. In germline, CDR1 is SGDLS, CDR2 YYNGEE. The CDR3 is CASSVDPRTQPQHF. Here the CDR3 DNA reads TGTGCCAGCAGCGTAGACCCAAGGACGCAGCCCCAGCATTTT. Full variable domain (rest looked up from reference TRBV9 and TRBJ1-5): DSGVTQTPKHLITATGQRVTLRCSPRSGDLSVYWYQQSLDQGLQFLIQYYNGEERAKGNILERFSAQQFPDLHSELNLSSLELGDSALYFCASSVDPRTQPQHFGDGTRLSIL.

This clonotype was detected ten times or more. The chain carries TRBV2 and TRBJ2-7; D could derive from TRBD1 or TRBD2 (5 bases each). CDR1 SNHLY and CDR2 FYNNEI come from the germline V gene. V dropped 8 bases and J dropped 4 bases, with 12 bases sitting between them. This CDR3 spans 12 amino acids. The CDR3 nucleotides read TGTGCCAGCTCCGGGACCAGATACGAGCAGTACTTC. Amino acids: CASSGTRYEQYF.

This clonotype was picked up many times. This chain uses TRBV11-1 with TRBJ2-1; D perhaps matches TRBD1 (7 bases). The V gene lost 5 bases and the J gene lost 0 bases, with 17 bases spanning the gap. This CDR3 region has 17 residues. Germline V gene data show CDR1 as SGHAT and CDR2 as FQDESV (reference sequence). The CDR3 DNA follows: TGTGCCAGCAGCACCTGGGACAGCGGGTCCTCCTACAATGAGCAGTTCTTC. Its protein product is CASSTWDSGSSYNEQFF. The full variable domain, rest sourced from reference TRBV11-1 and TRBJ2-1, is EAEVAQSPRYKITEKSQAVAFWCDPISGHATLYWYRQILGQGPELLVQFQDESVVDDSQLPKDRFSAERLKGVDSTLKIQPAELGDSAMYLCASSTWDSGSSYNEQFFGPGTRLTVL.

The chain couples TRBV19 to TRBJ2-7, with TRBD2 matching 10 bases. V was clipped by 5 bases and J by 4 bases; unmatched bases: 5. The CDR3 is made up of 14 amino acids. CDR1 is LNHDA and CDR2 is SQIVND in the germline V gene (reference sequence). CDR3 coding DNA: TGTGCCAGTAGTCCACTAGCGGGATTTTACGAGCAGTACTTC. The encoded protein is CASSPLAGFYEQYF.

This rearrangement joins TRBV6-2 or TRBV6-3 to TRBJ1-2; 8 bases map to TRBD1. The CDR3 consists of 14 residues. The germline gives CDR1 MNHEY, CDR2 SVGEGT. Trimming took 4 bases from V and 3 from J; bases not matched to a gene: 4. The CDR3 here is CASSFLTGDYGYTF. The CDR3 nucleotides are TGTGCCAGCAGTTTCCTGACAGGGGACTATGGCTACACCTTC.

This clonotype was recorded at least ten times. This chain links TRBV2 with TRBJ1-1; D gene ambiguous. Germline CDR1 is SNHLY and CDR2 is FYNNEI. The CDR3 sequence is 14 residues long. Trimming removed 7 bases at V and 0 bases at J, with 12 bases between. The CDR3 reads CASILGRMNTEAFF. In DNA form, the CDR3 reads TGTGCCAGCATCCTAGGACGGATGAACACTGAAGCTTTCTTT.

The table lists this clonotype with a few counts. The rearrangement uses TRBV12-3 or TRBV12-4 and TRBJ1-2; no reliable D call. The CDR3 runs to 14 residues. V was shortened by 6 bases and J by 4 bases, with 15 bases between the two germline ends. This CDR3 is CASSRSGLAYGYTF. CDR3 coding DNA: TGTGCCAGCAGCCGATCAGGCCTGGCCTATGGCTACACCTTC.

The CDR3 nucleotides read TGTGCCAGCAGTTTAGTTGGGGGGGCCTATGGCTACACCTTC. As protein: CASSLVGGAYGYTF. The chain employs TRBV12-3 or TRBV12-4 and TRBJ1-2, with TRBD1 as a possible D gene (6 bases). V was cut by 1 base and J by 4 bases, with 10 bases left in between. The CDR3 covers 14 residues.

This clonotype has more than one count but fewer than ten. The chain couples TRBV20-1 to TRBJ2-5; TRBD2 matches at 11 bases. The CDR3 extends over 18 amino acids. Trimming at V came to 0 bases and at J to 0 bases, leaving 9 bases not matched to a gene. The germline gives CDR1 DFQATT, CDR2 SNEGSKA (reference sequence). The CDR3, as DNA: TGCAGTGCTAGAGATCAGGGGACTAGCGGAAGGTACCAAGAGACCCAGTACTTC. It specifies CSARDQGTSGRYQETQYF.

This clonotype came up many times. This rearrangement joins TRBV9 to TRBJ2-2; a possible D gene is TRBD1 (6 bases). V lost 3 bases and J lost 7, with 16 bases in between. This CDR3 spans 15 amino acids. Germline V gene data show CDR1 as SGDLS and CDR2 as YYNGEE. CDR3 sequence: CASSAGDINVGELFF. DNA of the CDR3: TGTGCCAGCAGCGCAGGGGACATTAATGTCGGGGAGCTGTTTTTT. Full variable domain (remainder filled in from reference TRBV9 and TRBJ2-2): DSGVTQTPKHLITATGQRVTLRCSPRSGDLSVYWYQQSLDQGLQFLIQYYNGEERAKGNILERFSAQQFPDLHSELNLSSLELGDSALYFCASSAGDINVGELFFGEGSRLTVL.

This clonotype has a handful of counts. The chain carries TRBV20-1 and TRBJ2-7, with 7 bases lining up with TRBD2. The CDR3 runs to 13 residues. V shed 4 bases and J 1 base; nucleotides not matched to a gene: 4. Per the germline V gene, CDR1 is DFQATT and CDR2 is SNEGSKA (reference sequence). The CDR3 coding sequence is TGCAGTGCTATGGCTAGCGGATCCTACGAGCAGTACTTC. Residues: CSAMASGSYEQYF.

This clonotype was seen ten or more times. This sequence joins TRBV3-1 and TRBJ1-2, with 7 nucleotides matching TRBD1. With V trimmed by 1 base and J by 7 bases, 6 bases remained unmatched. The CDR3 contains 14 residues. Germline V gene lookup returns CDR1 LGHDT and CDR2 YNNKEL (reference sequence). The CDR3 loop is CASSQVPGGRGYTF. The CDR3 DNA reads TGTGCCAGCAGCCAAGTCCCAGGGGGACGTGGCTACACCTTC.

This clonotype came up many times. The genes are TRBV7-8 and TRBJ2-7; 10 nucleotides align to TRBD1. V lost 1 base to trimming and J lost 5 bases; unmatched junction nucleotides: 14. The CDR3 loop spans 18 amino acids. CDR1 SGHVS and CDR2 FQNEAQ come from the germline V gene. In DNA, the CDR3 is TGTGCCAGCAGCTTAGATTCGGAGCCCGGGGACAGGGGAAACGAGCAGTACTTC. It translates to CASSLDSEPGDRGNEQYF.

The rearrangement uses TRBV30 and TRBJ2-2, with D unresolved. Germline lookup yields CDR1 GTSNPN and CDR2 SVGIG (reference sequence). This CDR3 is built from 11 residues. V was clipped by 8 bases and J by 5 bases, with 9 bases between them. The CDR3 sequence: CARRGTGELFF. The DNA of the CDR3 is TGTGCCCGCCGTGGGACCGGGGAGCTGTTTTTT.

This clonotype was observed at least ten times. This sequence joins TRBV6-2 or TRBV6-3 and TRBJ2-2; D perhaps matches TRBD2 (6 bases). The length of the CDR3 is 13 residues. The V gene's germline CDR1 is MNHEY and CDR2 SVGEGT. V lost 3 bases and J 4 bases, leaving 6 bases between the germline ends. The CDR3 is CASSYSGTGELFF. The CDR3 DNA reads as TGTGCCAGCAGTTATAGCGGCACCGGGGAGCTGTTTTTT.

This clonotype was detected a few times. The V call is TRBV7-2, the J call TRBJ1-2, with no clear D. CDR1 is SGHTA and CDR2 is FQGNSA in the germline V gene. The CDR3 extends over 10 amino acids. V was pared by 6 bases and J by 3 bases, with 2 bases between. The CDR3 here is CASRDYGYTF. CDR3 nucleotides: TGTGCCAGCAGGGACTATGGCTACACCTTC.

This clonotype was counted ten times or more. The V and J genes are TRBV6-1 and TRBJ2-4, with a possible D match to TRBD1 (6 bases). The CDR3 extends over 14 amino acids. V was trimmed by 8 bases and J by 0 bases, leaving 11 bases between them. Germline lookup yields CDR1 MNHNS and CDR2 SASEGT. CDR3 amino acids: CASRQDLAKNIQYF. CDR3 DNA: TGTGCCAGCCGACAGGATCTAGCCAAAAACATTCAGTACTTC.

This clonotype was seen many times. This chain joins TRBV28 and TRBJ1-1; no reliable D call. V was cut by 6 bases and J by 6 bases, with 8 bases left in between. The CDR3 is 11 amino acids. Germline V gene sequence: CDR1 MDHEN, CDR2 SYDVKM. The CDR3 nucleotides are TGTGCCAGCAGCTGGTTGGCTGAAGCTTTCTTT. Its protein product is CASSWLAEAFF.

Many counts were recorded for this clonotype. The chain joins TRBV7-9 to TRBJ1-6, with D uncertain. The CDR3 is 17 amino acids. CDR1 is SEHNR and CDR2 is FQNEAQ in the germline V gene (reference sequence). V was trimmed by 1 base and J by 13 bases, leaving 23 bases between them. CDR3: CASSLGFGAAYVRPLHF. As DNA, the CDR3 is TGTGCCAGCAGCTTAGGATTCGGTGCGGCTTACGTACGGCCCCTCCACTTT.

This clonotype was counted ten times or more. CDR3 in amino acids: CASSIEGSKQETQYF. The CDR3 DNA is TGTGCCAGTAGTATTGAGGGCTCAAAACAAGAGACCCAGTACTTC. This chain connects TRBV19 to TRBJ2-5, with D maybe TRBD2 (5 bases). Deletions cut 3 bases from V and 2 bases from J, with 13 bases between. The germline V gene has CDR1 LNHDA and CDR2 SQIVND (reference sequence). The CDR3 totals 15 residues.

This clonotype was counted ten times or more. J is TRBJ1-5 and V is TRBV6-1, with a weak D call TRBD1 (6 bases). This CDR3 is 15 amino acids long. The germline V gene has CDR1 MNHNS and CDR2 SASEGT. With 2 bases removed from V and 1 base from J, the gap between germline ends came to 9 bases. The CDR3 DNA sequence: TGTGCCAGCAGTGAAAGGGGGATCAGCAATCAGCCCCAGCATTTT. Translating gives CASSERGISNQPQHF.

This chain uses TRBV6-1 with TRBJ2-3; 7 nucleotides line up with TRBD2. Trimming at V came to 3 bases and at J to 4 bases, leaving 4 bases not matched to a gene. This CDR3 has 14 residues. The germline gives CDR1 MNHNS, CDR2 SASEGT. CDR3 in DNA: TGTGCCAGCAGTGATTGGGAGGGTCCAGATACGCAGTATTTT. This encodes CASSDWEGPDTQYF.

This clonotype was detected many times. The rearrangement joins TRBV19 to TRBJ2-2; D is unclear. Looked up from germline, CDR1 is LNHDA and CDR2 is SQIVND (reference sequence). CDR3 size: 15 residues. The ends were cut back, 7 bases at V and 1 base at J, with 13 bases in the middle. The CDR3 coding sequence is TGTGCCAGTACCGTGTTGAGACAGAACACCGGGGAGCTGTTTTTT. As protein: CASTVLRQNTGELFF.

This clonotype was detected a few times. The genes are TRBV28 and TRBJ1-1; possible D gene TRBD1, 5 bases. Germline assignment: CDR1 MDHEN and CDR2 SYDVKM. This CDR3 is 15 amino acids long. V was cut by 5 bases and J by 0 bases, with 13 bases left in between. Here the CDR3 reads CASSRGRPMNTEAFF. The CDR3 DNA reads TGTGCCAGCAGTCGGGGCAGACCCATGAACACTGAAGCTTTCTTT.